The 22 T cell receptor beta chains listed next were all sequenced from one sample in a study of blood T cells in healthy people across ages. The authors ran a second PCR of about 7 to 11 cycles using a sample-barcoded 5' primer and a J-beta primer mix. TCRdb re-analysed the 5' RACE reads in MiXCR, keeping a single row per CDR3 protein. The sample records about 1.5 million distinct CDR3 sequences, about 45% being singletons. Sequencing was done on a sample of blood. These TCRs come from a woman younger than 30 in good health.

The V and J genes are TRBV29-1 and TRBJ1-2; D gene ambiguous. The CDR3 consists of 13 residues. CDR1 and CDR2 (germline): SQVTM, ANQGSEA. V gave up 1 base and J gave up 4 bases, with 10 bases separating them. This CDR3 reads CSVEVSMGYGYTF. The DNA for the CDR3 is TGCAGCGTTGAAGTCAGCATGGGCTATGGCTACACCTTC. The variable domain in full, with the rest retrieved from reference TRBV29-1 and TRBJ1-2, is SAVISQKPSRDICQRGTSLTIQCQVDSQVTMMFWYRQQPGQSLTLIATANQGSEATYESGFVIDKFPISRPNLTFSTLTVSNMSPEDSSIYLCSVEVSMGYGYTFGSGTRLTVV.

The chain uses TRBV6-5 and TRBJ2-1; D may be TRBD2 (5 bases). V lost 0 bases, J lost 8 bases, and 17 bases lay in between. Germline V CDR1 and CDR2: MNHEY, SVGAGI. This CDR3 is 16 amino acids long. This chain's CDR3 is CASSYSPSPVGHEQFF. As DNA, the CDR3 is TGTGCCAGCAGTTACTCGCCTAGCCCCGTTGGACATGAGCAGTTCTTC.

The genes are TRBV27 and TRBJ2-1, with D possibly being TRBD2 (5 bases). The J call may not be correct, given that the DNA end is closer to TRBJ2-7. Germline-derived CDR1 and CDR2 are MNHEY and SMNVEV (reference sequence). CDR3 size: 16 residues. CDR3 DNA sequence: TGTGCCAGCAGTTTCCTAGCTACGGTGATCTACAATGAGCAGTACTTC. It translates to CASSFLATVIYNEQYF.

V is TRBV4-3 and J is TRBJ1-2; possibly TRBD1 for D (6 bases). The CDR3 is 16 residues long. The germline V gene encodes CDR1 LGHNA and CDR2 YSLEER. Trimming took 2 bases from V and 5 from J, leaving 18 bases between them. Here the CDR3 reads CASSQSLLWDNYGYTF. The CDR3, as DNA: TGCGCCAGCAGCCAAAGTCTCCTCTGGGACAATTATGGCTACACCTTC.

The chain is built from TRBV4-3 and TRBJ2-1; 8 bases fit TRBD2. The CDR3 has 15 residues. V was pared by 1 base and J by 6 bases, with 5 bases of the junction left unmatched. Germline V gene sequence: CDR1 LGHNA, CDR2 YSLEER. In nucleotides, the CDR3 is TGCGCCAGCAGCCAAGTAGTGGGGACTAGCAATGAGCAGTTCTTC. Residues: CASSQVVGTSNEQFF.

The CDR3 DNA is TGTGCCAGCAGTTTTGTCCGACAGGATGGGGCCGGGGAGCTGTTTTTT. Its protein is CASSFVRQDGAGELFF. The chain recombines TRBV27 with TRBJ2-2; tentative D call: TRBD1 (6 bases). CDR1 is MNHEY and CDR2 is SMNVEV in the germline V gene (reference sequence). The CDR3 is 16 residues long. V shed 3 bases and J shed 6 bases, with 17 bases lying between them.

The chain uses TRBV25-1 and TRBJ1-4; 7 nucleotides line up with TRBD1. With 3 bases clipped from V and 6 bases from J, the junction kept 7 bases outside the gene matches. From germline, CDR1 is MGHDK and CDR2 SYGVNS. This CDR3 has 15 amino acids. The CDR3 protein is CASSDPRQGDEKLFF. As DNA, the CDR3 is TGTGCCAGCAGTGACCCCCGGCAGGGGGATGAAAAACTGTTTTTT. The full variable domain, rest sourced from reference TRBV25-1 and TRBJ1-4, is EADIYQTPRYLVIGTGKKITLECSQTMGHDKMYWYQQDPGMELHLIHYSYGVNSTEKGDLSSESTVSRIRTEHFPLTLESARPSHTSQYLCASSDPRQGDEKLFFGSGTQLSVL.

V usage is TRBV5-6 and J usage is TRBJ2-3; D not certain. Trimming stripped 5 bases from V and 13 bases from J, with 17 bases between. The V gene's germline CDR1 is SGHDT and CDR2 YYEEEE. CDR3 size: 12 residues. In nucleotides, the CDR3 is TGTGCCAGCAGTTTTGTCGCTAGTTTGAAGTATTTT. Protein: CASSFVASLKYF. Based on the CDR3 plus reference TRBV5-6 and TRBJ2-3, the full variable domain is DAGVTQSPTHLIKTRGQQVTLRCSPKSGHDTVSWYQQALGQGPQFIFQYYEEEERQRGNFPDRFSGHQFPNYSSELNVNALLLGDSALYLCASSFVASLKYFGPGTRLTVL.

This chain joins TRBV25-1 and TRBJ2-2; 11 nucleotides match TRBD2. Trimming took 0 bases from V and 5 from J; bases not matched to a gene: 11. The CDR3 runs to 19 residues. Germline V gene sequence: CDR1 MGHDK, CDR2 SYGVNS. CDR3 region: CASSEYSPLAGGSTGELFF. The DNA of the CDR3 is TGTGCCAGCAGTGAATATTCTCCCCTAGCGGGAGGAAGTACCGGGGAGCTGTTTTTT.

The table lists this clonotype with a few counts. The gene calls are TRBV27 and TRBJ2-1, with 11 bases fitting TRBD2. The ends lost 6 bases at V and 6 bases at J; junction bases unmatched: 10. Germline CDR1 reads MNHEY; CDR2 reads SMNVEV (reference sequence). CDR3 size: 16 residues. CDR3 bases: TGTGCCAGCAGCTTTAAGACTAGCGGGAAAGGCAATGAGCAGTTCTTC. Its protein product is CASSFKTSGKGNEQFF.

The rearrangement uses TRBV12-3 or TRBV12-4 and TRBJ2-1, with D uncertain. The end of the DNA is better explained by TRBJ2-7, so the J call may be wrong. The CDR3 is 14 residues long. This CDR3 reads CASTQRPLYNEQYF. Here the CDR3 DNA reads TGTGCCAGCACTCAGCGCCCCCTCTACAATGAGCAGTACTTC.

The chain couples TRBV25-1 to TRBJ2-2; tentatively, D is TRBD2 (7 bases). Per germline, CDR1 MGHDK and CDR2 SYGVNS. Trimming cost V 4 bases and J 0 bases, with 15 bases left between them. The CDR3 runs 17 residues. CDR3 coding DNA: TGTGCCAGCAGTGGTTGGCGGGGGCCCTCGAACACCGGGGAGCTGTTTTTT. Its protein product is CASSGWRGPSNTGELFF.

As concerns this clonotype: The junction differs from germline at one of its ends, possibly a read error. The chain uses TRBV7-7 and TRBJ2-7, with a weak D call TRBD2 (6 bases). The J call may be wrong; the DNA end is better matched by TRBJ2-5. CDR1 and CDR2 (germline): SSHAT, FNYEAQ (reference sequence). The CDR3 runs to 14 residues. The CDR3 region has the DNA TGTGCTAGCAGTTCCGACTCGGGACTAGAGACCCAGTACTTC. Translation: CASSSDSGLETQYF.

The gene calls are TRBV10-3 and TRBJ2-1; TRBD2 matches at 9 bases. The CDR3 has 16 amino acids. V lost 0 bases to trimming and J lost 5 bases; unmatched junction nucleotides: 5. Germline-derived CDR1 and CDR2 are ENHRY and SYGVKD. CDR3 region: CAISESRSSGNNEQFF. CDR3 sequence (DNA): TGTGCCATCAGTGAGTCGAGGTCTAGCGGGAACAATGAGCAGTTCTTC.

The sample holds many counts of this clonotype. The gene calls are TRBV27 and TRBJ1-5, with a weak D call TRBD1 (5 bases). CDR3 length: 17 residues. Trimming pared 5 bases from V and 4 bases from J, leaving 21 bases between. Germline V gene sequence: CDR1 MNHEY, CDR2 SMNVEV (reference sequence). The CDR3 region is CASSQNGVGDLNQPQHF. In DNA, the CDR3 is TGTGCCAGCAGTCAGAATGGGGTGGGGGACCTAAATCAGCCCCAGCATTTT.

This chain joins TRBV6-2 or TRBV6-3 and TRBJ2-4; D perhaps matches TRBD1 (5 bases). The J call may be faulty, since TRBJ2-7 better matches the DNA end. CDR1 and CDR2 from the germline V gene are MNHEY and SVGEGT. CDR3 length: 16 residues. CDR3 in DNA: TGTGCCAGCAGACAAAGGTACCAGGGTAGGACCTACGAGCAGTACTTC. It specifies CASRQRYQGRTYEQYF.

This clonotype has just a few counts. The rearrangement joins TRBV6-5 to TRBJ1-5; 8 nucleotides match TRBD1. The junction had 5 bases not matched to a gene; V was cut back by 0 bases and J by 4 bases. This CDR3 is 16 amino acids long. The germline CDR1 and CDR2 sequences are MNHEY and SVGAGI. As DNA, the CDR3 is TGTGCCAGCAGTTACTCCGACAGGGGTAGGAATCAGCCCCAGCATTTT. It encodes CASSYSDRGRNQPQHF.

The chain combines TRBV5-6 with TRBJ1-6; 8 bases line up with TRBD1. Germline loops: CDR1 SGHDT, CDR2 YYEEEE. CDR3 size: 13 residues. Losses at the gene ends were 5 bases for V and 18 bases for J; bases not matched to a gene: 13. The CDR3 sequence is CASREWTGIFPHF. For the CDR3, the DNA is TGTGCCAGCAGAGAATGGACAGGGATCTTCCCCCACTTT.

This clonotype was seen more than once but under ten times. This chain's CDR3 is CASSQDRGNYNEQYF. The CDR3 DNA follows: TGCGCCAGCAGCCAAGATCGGGGGAATTACAACGAGCAGTACTTC. The J gene is TRBJ2-5, the V gene TRBV4-1, with a possible D match to TRBD2 (6 bases). The J call may be incorrect, as the DNA end agrees better with TRBJ2-7. CDR3 length equals 15 residues. Germline V gene sequence: CDR1 MGHRA, CDR2 YSYEKL.

In its sample, this clonotype was seen a few times. The rearrangement links TRBV2 to TRBJ1-4, with unresolved D. This CDR3 is built from 14 residues. The germline CDR1 and CDR2 sequences are SNHLY and FYNNEI. The V end was cut by 4 bases, the J end by 3 bases, with 9 bases between. The CDR3 region has the DNA TGTGCCAGCAGTGGCTTGGGCTCTAATGAAAAACTGTTTTTT. It codes for CASSGLGSNEKLFF.

V usage is TRBV20-1 and J usage is TRBJ2-5; D is undetermined. The J call may not be correct, given that the DNA end is closer to TRBJ2-7. The length of the CDR3 is 12 residues. Germline assignment: CDR1 DFQATT and CDR2 SNEGSKA (reference sequence). Written as DNA, the CDR3 is TGCAGTGCTAGGGGGTTTTACTACGAGCAGTACTTC. Its translation: CSARGFYYEQYF.

The chain joins TRBV27 to TRBJ2-3; the D is unclear. The CDR3 is 16 residues long. Germline CDR1 reads MNHEY; CDR2 reads SMNVEV (reference sequence). Trimming took 5 bases from V and 0 from J, leaving 15 bases between them. In DNA form, the CDR3 reads TGTGCCAGCAGTACCCTCCTCGGTTCTAGCACAGATACGCAGTATTTT. It is translated as CASSTLLGSSTDTQYF.